Each of the 3 T cell receptor beta chains below was sequenced from the same sample in a study of beta chain features in type 1 diabetes. Reverse transcription of all isolated RNA meant that expressed TCRB transcripts were sequenced. Clones were sequenced by immunoSEQ multiplex PCR, and TCRdb holds only the in-frame ones, with some missing. The table lists hundreds of thousands of clones, roughly a sixth of them singletons, with roughly 0.098% in the top ten. Sequencing was done on a sample of naive CD4+ T cells from blood. These receptors were collected from a young man in good health.

This clone was observed a few times. V is TRBV27 and J is TRBJ2-1, with 9 positions matching TRBD1. V lost 4 bases, J lost 4 bases, and 11 bases stayed unmatched. CDR3 length: 17 amino acids. The V gene's germline CDR1 is MNHEY and CDR2 SMNVEV (reference sequence). The CDR3 protein is CASSSSRDRASYNEQFF. The DNA of the CDR3 is TGTGCCAGCAGTTCGAGCCGGGACAGGGCCTCTTACAATGAGCAGTTCTTC.

This chain links TRBV7-2 with TRBJ2-7, with 9 bases matching TRBD2. The CDR3 extends over 16 amino acids. Trimming took 5 bases from V and 6 from J; bases not matched to a gene: 14. Germline V gene data show CDR1 as SGHTA and CDR2 as FQGNSA. The CDR3 loop reads CASSLAGLAGPSEQYF. DNA for the CDR3: TGTGCCAGCAGCCTTGCAGGGCTAGCGGGACCCTCCGAGCAGTACTTC.

This clone occurred a few times. V and J are TRBV14 and TRBJ1-1; D gene unclear. Germline CDR1 is SGHDN and CDR2 is FVKESK. V lost 0 bases and J lost 0, with 5 bases in between. The CDR3 covers 14 residues. CDR3 DNA sequence: TGTGCCAGCAGCCAAGAATCGTTGAACACTGAAGCTTTCTTT. Translating gives CASSQESLNTEAFF.